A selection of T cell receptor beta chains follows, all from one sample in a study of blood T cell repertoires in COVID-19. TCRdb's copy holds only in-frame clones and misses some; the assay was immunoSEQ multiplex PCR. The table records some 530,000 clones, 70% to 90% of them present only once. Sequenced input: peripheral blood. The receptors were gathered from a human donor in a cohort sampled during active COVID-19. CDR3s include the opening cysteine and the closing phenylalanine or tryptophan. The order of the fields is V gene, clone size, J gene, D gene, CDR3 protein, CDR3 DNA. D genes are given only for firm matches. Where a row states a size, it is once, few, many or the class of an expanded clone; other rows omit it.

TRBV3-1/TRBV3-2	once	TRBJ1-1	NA	CASSRGTTGTEAFF	TGTGCCAGCAGCCGAGGCACAACGGGGACTGAAGCTTTCTTT
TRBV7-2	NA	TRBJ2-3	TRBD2	CASSMGLGTDTQYF	TGTGCCAGCAGCATGGGACTAGGCACAGATACGCAGTATTTT
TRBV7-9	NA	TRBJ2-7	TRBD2	CASTPGTTLYEQYF	TGTGCCAGCACCCCCGGGACTACTCTATACGAGCAGTACTTC
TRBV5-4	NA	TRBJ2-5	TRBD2	CASRGGSPQETQYF	TGTGCCAGCAGAGGCGGGAGCCCCCAAGAGACCCAGTACTTC
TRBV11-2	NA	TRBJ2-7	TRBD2	CASSLFAGVNEQYF	TGTGCCAGCAGCTTGTTCGCGGGAGTGAACGAGCAGTACTTC
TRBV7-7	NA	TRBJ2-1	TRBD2	CASAVAGGSEQFF	TGTGCTAGCGCCGTAGCGGGAGGGTCTGAGCAGTTCTTC
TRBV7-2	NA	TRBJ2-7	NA	CASTLPGIAYEQYF	TGTGCCAGCACCCTACCGGGGATCGCCTACGAGCAGTACTTC
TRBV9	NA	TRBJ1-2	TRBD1	CASSVARDRGDGYTF	TGTGCCAGCAGCGTAGCTCGGGACAGAGGGGACGGCTACACCTTC
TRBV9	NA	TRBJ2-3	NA	CASSVDGQPGDTQYF	TGTGCCAGCAGCGTAGACGGACAGCCGGGCGATACGCAGTATTTT
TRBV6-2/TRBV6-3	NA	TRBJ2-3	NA	CASSSSKPGHLLSSTDTQYF	TGTGCCAGCAGTTCCTCGAAACCGGGACACTTACTTTCTAGCACAGATACGCAGTATTTT
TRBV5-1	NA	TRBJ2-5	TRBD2	CASSLEVAGGRETQYF	TGCGCCAGCAGCTTGGAGGTAGCGGGAGGCCGGGAGACCCAGTACTTC
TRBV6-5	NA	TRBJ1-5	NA	CASSYSYTGYQPQHF	TGTGCCAGCAGTTACTCTTATACAGGGTATCAGCCCCAGCATTTT
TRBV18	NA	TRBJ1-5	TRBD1	CASSREQGRQPQHF	TGTGCCAGCTCACGGGAACAGGGGCGCCAGCCCCAGCATTTT
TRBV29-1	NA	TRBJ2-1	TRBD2	CSVRTISGSYNEQFF	TGCAGCGTTCGTACGATTAGCGGGAGCTACAATGAGCAGTTCTTC
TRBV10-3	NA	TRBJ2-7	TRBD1	CAISKTGDVGHEQYF	TGTGCCATCAGTAAAACAGGGGACGTGGGCCACGAGCAGTACTTC
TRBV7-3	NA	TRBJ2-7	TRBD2	CASSPGLAVDEQYF	TGTGCCAGCAGCCCGGGACTAGCGGTCGACGAGCAGTACTTC
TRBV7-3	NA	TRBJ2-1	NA	CASSLGGRGEQFF	TGTGCCAGCAGCTTGGGCGGTAGGGGTGAGCAGTTCTTC
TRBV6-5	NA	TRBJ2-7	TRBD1	CASRTGVLLGEQYF	TGTGCCAGCAGGACAGGGGTCCTCCTTGGCGAGCAGTACTTC
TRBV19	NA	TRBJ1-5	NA	CASTLDWFGYSNQPQHF	TGTGCCAGTACCCTAGACTGGTTCGGTTATAGCAATCAGCCCCAGCATTTT
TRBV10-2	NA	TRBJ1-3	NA	CASSLTLSGNTIYF	TGCGCCAGCAGTTTGACATTGTCTGGAAACACCATATATTTT
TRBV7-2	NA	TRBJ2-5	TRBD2	CASSPGNLAGGFQETQYF	TGTGCCAGCAGCCCCGGAAATCTAGCGGGAGGGTTCCAAGAGACCCAGTACTTC
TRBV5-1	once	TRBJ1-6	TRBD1	CASSLEGARASPLHF	TGCGCCAGCAGCTTGGAGGGGGCGAGAGCATCACCCCTCCACTTT